The clone carrying this T cell receptor (beta chain) was observed many times. Its antigen is unknown. Each TCR beta library was made by quantitative 5'-RACE that incorporated molecular barcodes. TCRdb re-analysed the 5' RACE reads in MiXCR, keeping a single row per CDR3 protein. The sample includes roughly 97,000 distinct CDR3 sequences, roughly 8.3% of them seen just once. CDR3 length: 14 amino acids. J lost 2 bases, V lost 5 bases, and 5 bases had no gene match. CDR1 SEHNR and CDR2 FQNEAQ come from the germline V gene (reference sequence). This sample is part of a study of CD8 T cells in ankylosing spondylitis. Overall study findings and caveats: The study looked at matched synovial fluid samples from ankylosing spondylitis patients. Disease-linked clones were reported to be significantly enriched there. There was a TCR beta motif, made of fewer than 10 highly homologous variants, that appeared characteristic of ankylosing spondylitis blood. Some of these motif variants have turned up before, in reports on reactive arthritis synovial fluid and blood.

The rearrangement joins TRBV7-9 to TRBJ2-5; TRBD2 agrees at 7 bases. The sequenced material came from blood, either unsorted or a sorted T cell fraction (not recorded which). This receptor was obtained from a male donor with ankylosing spondylitis or in good health (not recorded which). The CDR3: CASSSSGNQETQYF. CDR3 in DNA: TGTGCCAGCAGCAGCAGCGGGAATCAAGAGACCCAGTACTTC.